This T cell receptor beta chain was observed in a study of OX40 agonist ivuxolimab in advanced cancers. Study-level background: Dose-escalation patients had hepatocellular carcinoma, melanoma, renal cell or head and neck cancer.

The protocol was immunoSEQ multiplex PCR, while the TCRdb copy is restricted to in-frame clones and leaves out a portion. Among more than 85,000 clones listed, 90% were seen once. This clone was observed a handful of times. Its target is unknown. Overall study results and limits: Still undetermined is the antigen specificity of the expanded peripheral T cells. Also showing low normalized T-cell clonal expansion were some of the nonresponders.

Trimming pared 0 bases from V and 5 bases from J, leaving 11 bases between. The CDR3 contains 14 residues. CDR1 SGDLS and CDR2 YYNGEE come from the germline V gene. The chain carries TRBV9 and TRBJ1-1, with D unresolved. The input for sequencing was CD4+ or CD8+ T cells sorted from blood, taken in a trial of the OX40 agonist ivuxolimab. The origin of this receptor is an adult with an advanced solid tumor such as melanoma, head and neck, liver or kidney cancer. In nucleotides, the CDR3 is TGTGCCAGCAGCGTAGGTCCCCGGGTTACTGAAGCTTTCTTT. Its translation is CASSVGPRVTEAFF.